The 9 T cell receptor beta chains below all came from one sample that was sequenced in a study of blood T cell repertoires in COVID-19. The method was immunoSEQ multiplex PCR; TCRdb's version includes in-frame clones alone and lacks a portion of them. The sample has approximately 220,000 clones, 80% to 90% seen once. Sequencing was carried out using PBMCs or T cells enriched from blood (not recorded which). The receptors here all came from a woman aged 40 to 55 with acute COVID-19.

The gene calls are TRBV6-5 and TRBJ1-6; D uncertain. Germline loops: CDR1 MNHEY, CDR2 SVGAGI. This CDR3 comprises 13 residues. V gave up 4 bases and J gave up 14 bases, with 15 bases separating them. The CDR3 DNA sequence: TGTGCCAGCAGTTTTCGCGGGGAGGCGGCCCTCCACTTT. This sequence encodes CASSFRGEAALHF.

The chain carries TRBV7-2 and TRBJ2-3, with D perhaps matching TRBD1 (6 bases). V was trimmed by 2 bases and J by 2 bases, leaving 8 bases between them. This CDR3 spans 14 amino acids. CDR1 and CDR2 from the germline V gene are SGHTA and FQGNSA. The CDR3 DNA reads as TGTGCCAGCAGCTTACAGGGGTACACAGATACGCAGTATTTT. This translates into CASSLQGYTDTQYF.

The V and J genes are TRBV7-9 and TRBJ1-1; D remains ambiguous. The CDR3 is made up of 13 amino acids. The germline V gene has CDR1 SEHNR and CDR2 FQNEAQ (reference sequence). V lost 3 bases, J lost 3 bases, and 8 bases lay in between. The CDR3 loop reads CASSFEEDTEAFF. CDR3 nucleotide sequence: TGTGCCAGCAGCTTCGAGGAGGACACTGAAGCTTTCTTT. The full variable domain, with the rest looked up from reference TRBV7-9 and TRBJ1-1, is DTGVSQNPRHKITKRGQNVTFRCDPISEHNRLYWYRQTLGQGPEFLTYFQNEAQLEKSRLLSDRFSAERPKGSFSTLEIQRTEQGDSAMYLCASSFEEDTEAFFGQGTRLTVV.

The chain couples TRBV2 to TRBJ1-1; D not resolved. The germline gives CDR1 SNHLY, CDR2 FYNNEI. The CDR3 contains 14 residues. V lost 6 bases and J lost 1, with 12 bases in between. The chain's CDR3 is CASRGGNGNTEAFF. The CDR3, as DNA: TGTGCCAGCAGGGGAGGGAATGGGAACACTGAAGCTTTCTTT.

The V call is TRBV27, the J call TRBJ2-7, with 9 nucleotides matching TRBD1. The ends lost 5 bases at V and 1 base at J; junction bases unmatched: 12. The CDR3 totals 17 residues. Germline assignment: CDR1 MNHEY and CDR2 SMNVEV (reference sequence). Here the CDR3 reads CASSRNPRTGVSYEQYF. The CDR3 nucleotides are TGTGCCAGCAGTCGAAACCCTAGGACAGGGGTGTCCTACGAGCAGTACTTC.

The rearrangement joins TRBV6-1 to TRBJ2-3; D may be TRBD2 (5 bases). This CDR3 spans 16 amino acids. Germline-derived CDR1 and CDR2 are MNHNS and SASEGT. The V and J ends lost 4 bases and 5 bases respectively, with 19 bases between them. CDR3 nucleotides: TGTGCCAGCAGTGTTCCGAAGAGCGGAGGAGGAGATACGCAGTATTTT. It translates to CASSVPKSGGGDTQYF.

This clone has a count of ten or more. The rearrangement joins TRBV6-9 to TRBJ1-4; 7 nucleotides match TRBD1. Trimming took 3 bases from V and 4 from J; bases not matched to a gene: 5. This CDR3 has 15 residues. CDR1 and CDR2 from the germline V gene are MNHGY and SVAAGI. This CDR3 is CASSYPGQNNEKLFF. CDR3 nucleotide sequence: TGTGCCAGCAGTTACCCGGGACAGAATAATGAAAAACTGTTTTTT.

V gene TRBV27 combines with J gene TRBJ2-5, with 8 nucleotides matching TRBD2. This CDR3 comprises 14 residues. Germline CDR1 is MNHEY and CDR2 is SMNVEV (reference sequence). The J segment lost 5 bases and the V segment lost 7 bases, leaving 9 bases of the junction unmatched. The CDR3, as DNA: TGTGCCAGCACCCCGGGAGGGCCGGGGGAGACCCAGTACTTC. It codes for CASTPGGPGETQYF.

The chain joins TRBV14 to TRBJ1-1; D is possibly TRBD1 (5 bases). Trimming stripped 0 bases from V and 2 bases from J, with 13 bases between. Germline-derived CDR1 and CDR2 are SGHDN and FVKESK. CDR3 size: 16 residues. CDR3 nucleotide sequence: TGTGCCAGCAGCCAAGATTATCAGGGTGTAAACACTGAAGCTTTCTTT. The encoded protein is CASSQDYQGVNTEAFF.